A selection of T cell receptor beta chains follows, all from one sample in a study of shared clonotypes between healthy human individuals. The protocol was immunoSEQ multiplex PCR, while the TCRdb copy is restricted to in-frame clones and leaves out a portion. This sample has roughly 1.5 million clones, with approximately 98% found just once. The sequenced sample consisted of naive CD4+ T cells sorted from blood. The source of these receptors is a man under 40 in good health. CDR3s include the opening cysteine and the closing phenylalanine or tryptophan. The D gene is left open where the match is weak. Some rows mark clone size as missing; the rest say once, few, many or name a class of expanded clone.

d_call	clone_size	v_call	j_call	cdr3_aa	cdr3_nt
-	-	TRBV6-5	TRBJ1-1	CASSIRQDLEAFF	TGTGCCAGCAGCATAAGACAGGACCTTGAAGCTTTCTTT
-	-	TRBV5-1	TRBJ2-2	CASSALSSSGTGELFF	TGCGCCAGCAGCGCCCTGAGCAGTTCGGGCACCGGGGAGCTGTTTTTT
TRBD2	-	TRBV5-1	TRBJ2-3	CASSLVSGGRHTQYF	TGCGCCAGCAGCTTGGTTAGCGGGGGTCGGCATACGCAGTATTTT
-	-	TRBV28	TRBJ2-1	CASSPPPPSEQFF	TGTGCCAGCAGTCCCCCCCCTCCTTCTGAGCAGTTCTTC
-	once	TRBV6-1	TRBJ1-2	CASSEGPWGPYGYTF	TGTGCCAGCAGTGAAGGCCCTTGGGGACCCTATGGCTACACCTTC
TRBD2	once	TRBV10-3	TRBJ2-1	CAISGLGLAGYNEQFF	TGTGCCATCAGCGGGTTAGGACTAGCCGGTTACAATGAGCAGTTCTTC
-	-	TRBV5-8	TRBJ2-3	CASSRLDSTDTQYF	TGTGCCAGCAGCAGGCTGGATAGCACAGATACGCAGTATTTT
TRBD1	once	TRBV7-2	TRBJ2-7	CASSKTGTGSHEQYF	TGTGCCAGCAGCAAGACCGGGACAGGGTCCCACGAGCAGTACTTC
-	-	TRBV7-3	TRBJ2-7	CASSPQDSYEQYF	TGTGCCAGCAGCCCGCAAGACTCCTACGAGCAGTACTTC
-	-	TRBV18	TRBJ2-1	CASSAKRGSSYNEQFF	TGTGCCAGCTCAGCAAAACGGGGTAGCTCCTACAATGAGCAGTTCTTC
-	-	TRBV5-1	TRBJ1-5	CASSLAPAPDNQPQHF	TGCGCCAGCAGCTTGGCCCCTGCTCCGGACAATCAGCCCCAGCATTTT
-	-	TRBV27	TRBJ2-7	CASSHTASYEQYF	TGTGCCAGCAGCCATACAGCCTCCTACGAGCAGTACTTC
-	-	TRBV11-2	TRBJ2-5	CASSGGRDKETQYF	TGTGCCAGTTCCGGAGGCAGGGATAAAGAGACCCAGTACTTC
-	-	TRBV5-1	TRBJ2-1	CASSAKGASAYNEQFF	TGCGCCAGCAGCGCGAAAGGGGCTAGCGCCTACAATGAGCAGTTCTTC
-	-	TRBV29-1	TRBJ2-7	CSVEVGLLGEQYF	TGCAGCGTTGAGGTTGGGTTGTTGGGCGAGCAGTACTTC
TRBD2	-	TRBV5-1	TRBJ2-5	CASSLASGSWMETQYF	TGCGCCAGCAGCTTGGCTAGCGGGTCATGGATGGAGACCCAGTACTTC
-	-	TRBV5-4	TRBJ1-2	CASSAIQGPQGYTF	TGTGCCAGCAGCGCAATACAGGGTCCACAGGGCTACACCTTC
-	-	TRBV5-8	TRBJ2-7	CASSLVIADNF	TGTGCCAGCAGCTTGGTGATAGCGGATAATTTC
TRBD1	-	TRBV11-2	TRBJ1-1	CASSARSGGWNTEAFF	TGTGCCAGCAGCGCTAGATCAGGGGGATGGAACACTGAAGCTTTCTTT
TRBD2	-	TRBV7-9	TRBJ2-7	CASSLALAGTYEQYF	TGTGCCAGCAGCTTAGCGCTAGCGGGTACCTACGAGCAGTACTTC
-	once	TRBV7-9	TRBJ2-1	CASSLIESSYNEQFF	TGTGCCAGCAGCTTAATTGAGAGCTCCTACAATGAGCAGTTCTTC
-	-	TRBV9	TRBJ1-3	CASSEQSSGNTIYF	TGTGCCAGCAGCGAGCAGAGCTCTGGAAACACCATATATTTT
-	-	TRBV5-4	TRBJ2-7	CASSLAGRGGYEQYF	TGTGCCAGCAGCTTGGCCGGCAGGGGGGGCTACGAGCAGTACTTC
TRBD1	-	TRBV28	TRBJ2-2	CASRPGTVFGELFF	TGTGCCAGCAGGCCAGGGACAGTCTTTGGGGAGCTGTTTTTT
-	-	TRBV7-8	TRBJ1-1	CASSDTGTEAFF	TGTGCCAGCAGCGATACAGGGACTGAAGCTTTCTTT
TRBD2	-	TRBV19	TRBJ2-3	CASSRTSGNSDTQYF	TGTGCCAGTAGTAGGACTAGCGGGAATTCAGATACGCAGTATTTT
-	-	TRBV7-2	TRBJ1-3	CASSSQGNTIYF	TGTGCCAGCAGCTCACAGGGAAACACCATATATTTT
-	-	TRBV9	TRBJ1-3	CASSRERKRGNTIYF	TGTGCCAGCAGCCGGGAACGGAAGAGAGGAAACACCATATATTTT
-	-	TRBV6-5	TRBJ2-7	CASSPPRGTYEQYF	TGTGCCAGCAGCCCCCCCCGCGGGACTTACGAGCAGTACTTC
-	-	TRBV2	TRBJ1-5	CASRGLGNQPQHF	TGTGCCAGCAGGGGACTGGGCAATCAGCCCCAGCATTTT
-	-	TRBV5-1	TRBJ2-1	CASEIGTPRPVYNEQFF	TGCGCCAGCGAGATCGGGACTCCCCGGCCAGTTTACAATGAGCAGTTCTTC
-	-	TRBV5-6	TRBJ2-6	CASSPLRWGRAGANVLTF	TGTGCCAGCAGCCCTCTGCGGTGGGGCAGGGCTGGGGCCAACGTCCTGACTTTC
-	-	TRBV18	TRBJ2-7	CASSPLMAGTTYEQYF	TGTGCCAGCTCACCACTAATGGCAGGAACAACCTACGAGCAGTACTTC
TRBD1	-	TRBV11-2	TRBJ2-7	CASSLALGAAGGGQYF	TGTGCCAGCAGCTTAGCCCTCGGGGCAGCAGGGGGTGGGCAGTACTTC
-	-	TRBV20-1	TRBJ2-1	CSAGDHNEQFF	TGCAGTGCCGGGGACCACAATGAGCAGTTCTTC
-	-	TRBV5-1	TRBJ2-7	CASSFTAARYF	TGCGCCAGCAGCTTTACAGCGGCTCGGTACTTC
-	-	TRBV7-2	TRBJ1-1	CASSLALHSTEAFF	TGTGCCAGCAGCTTAGCCCTCCATAGCACTGAAGCTTTCTTT
TRBD2	-	TRBV27	TRBJ2-4	CASSSTGLAGVWNIQYF	TGTGCCAGCAGTTCCACCGGACTAGCGGGAGTTTGGAACATTCAGTACTTC
-	-	TRBV18	TRBJ1-1	CASSPWIRDTEAFF	TGTGCCAGCTCACCCTGGATCAGGGACACTGAAGCTTTCTTT
-	-	TRBV2	TRBJ2-2	CASSELIGVTGELFF	TGTGCCAGCAGTGAATTAATCGGCGTCACCGGGGAGCTGTTTTTT
-	-	TRBV6-1	TRBJ1-5	CASSKNQPQHF	TGTGCCAGCAGCAAGAATCAGCCCCAGCATTTT
TRBD1	-	TRBV5-1	TRBJ2-7	CASSFTGGQRHYEQYF	TGCGCCAGCAGCTTTACAGGGGGCCAGAGGCACTACGAGCAGTACTTC
TRBD1	-	TRBV30	TRBJ1-5	CAWSVGRGQQPQHF	TGTGCCTGGAGTGTCGGCAGGGGGCAACAGCCCCAGCATTTT
-	-	TRBV18	TRBJ2-3	CASSPGRAVDTQYF	TGTGCCAGCTCACCCGGCAGGGCAGTGGATACGCAGTATTTT
-	-	TRBV19	TRBJ1-5	CASSIQAGRQPQHF	TGTGCCAGTAGTATACAGGCAGGGCGACAGCCCCAGCATTTT
TRBD1	-	TRBV6-5	TRBJ1-2	CASSYSGQGNYGYTF	TGTGCCAGCAGTTACTCGGGACAGGGGAACTATGGCTACACCTTC
-	-	TRBV19	TRBJ2-7	CASSTRTEQYF	TGTGCCAGTAGTACCCGGACAGAGCAGTACTTC
-	-	TRBV6-1	TRBJ1-2	CASSEAHLGYGYTF	TGTGCCAGCAGTGAAGCACACTTGGGCTATGGCTACACCTTC